This record concerns one T cell receptor (beta chain) sequence. Its antigen is unidentified. The CDR3 has 12 amino acids. CDR1 is SNHLY, CDR2 FYNNEI, per germline. Deletions cut 5 bases from V and 7 bases from J, with 12 bases between. This sample was taken from a study of a mutant IDH1 vaccine in newly diagnosed glioma. Points from the study as a whole: Apparently unrelated to pseudoprogression were changes in the top peripheral T cell clonotypes.

Generated by immunoSEQ multiplex PCR, the TCRdb table keeps only in-frame clones and is missing some. The sample carries around 120,000 clones, roughly 75% recorded once. Time point described: week 11, during vaccination. One vaccine dose held 300 ug of mutant IDH1 20-mer peptide and came with topical imiquimod. The rearrangement links TRBV2 to TRBJ2-7; no definite D call. The starting material was PBMCs, obtained from a glioma patient whose treatment included an IDH1 peptide vaccine. This TCR was sampled from a middle-aged man with glioma. This chain's CDR3 is CASSKWTEEQYF. The CDR3 nucleotides are TGTGCCAGCAGTAAGTGGACGGAAGAGCAGTACTTC.